Its frequency marks the clone carrying this TCR beta chain as large. As yet, its antigen is unknown. This record comes from a study of CD8 T cells in cerebrospinal fluid in Alzheimer's disease. Study context: Clonal expansion of CSF T cells was measured with plate-based and droplet-based single-cell sequencing.

Study-wide results and caveats: The largest CSF clone was proportionally bigger in mild cognitive impairment or Alzheimer's disease than controls. The authors cautioned that cerebrospinal fluid EBV-specific TCRs do not prove EBV causes Alzheimer's.

TCRdb re-called the 10x single-cell sequencing reads and shows each CDR3 protein once, DNA omitted. The sample includes under 1,500 distinct CDR3 sequences. CDR1 is SGHTA and CDR2 is FQGNSA in the germline V gene. This CDR3 spans 14 amino acids. This rearrangement joins TRBV7-2 to TRBJ2-3; without DNA, the TCRdb call of TRBD2 cannot be checked. This receptor was identified in a human donor in good health. Sequencing was done on a sample of cerebrospinal fluid. CDR3 loop: CASSKAGVTDTQYF.